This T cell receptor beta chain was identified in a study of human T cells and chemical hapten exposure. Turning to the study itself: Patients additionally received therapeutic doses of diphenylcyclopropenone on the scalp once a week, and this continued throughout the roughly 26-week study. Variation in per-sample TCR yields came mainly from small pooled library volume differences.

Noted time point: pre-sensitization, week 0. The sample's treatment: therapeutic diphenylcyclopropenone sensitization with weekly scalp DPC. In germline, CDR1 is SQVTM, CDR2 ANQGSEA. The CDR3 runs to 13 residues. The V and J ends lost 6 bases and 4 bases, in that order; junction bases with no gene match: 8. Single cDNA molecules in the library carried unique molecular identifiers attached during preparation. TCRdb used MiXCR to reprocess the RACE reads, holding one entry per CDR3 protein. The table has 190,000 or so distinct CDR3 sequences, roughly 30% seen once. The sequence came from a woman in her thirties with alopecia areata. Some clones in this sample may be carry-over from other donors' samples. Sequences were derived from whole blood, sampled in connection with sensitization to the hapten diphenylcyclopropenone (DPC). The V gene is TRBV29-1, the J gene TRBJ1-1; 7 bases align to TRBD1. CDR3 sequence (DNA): TGCAGCGTATGTGGGACAGTCCGCACTGAAGCTTTCTTT. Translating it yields CSVCGTVRTEAFF.